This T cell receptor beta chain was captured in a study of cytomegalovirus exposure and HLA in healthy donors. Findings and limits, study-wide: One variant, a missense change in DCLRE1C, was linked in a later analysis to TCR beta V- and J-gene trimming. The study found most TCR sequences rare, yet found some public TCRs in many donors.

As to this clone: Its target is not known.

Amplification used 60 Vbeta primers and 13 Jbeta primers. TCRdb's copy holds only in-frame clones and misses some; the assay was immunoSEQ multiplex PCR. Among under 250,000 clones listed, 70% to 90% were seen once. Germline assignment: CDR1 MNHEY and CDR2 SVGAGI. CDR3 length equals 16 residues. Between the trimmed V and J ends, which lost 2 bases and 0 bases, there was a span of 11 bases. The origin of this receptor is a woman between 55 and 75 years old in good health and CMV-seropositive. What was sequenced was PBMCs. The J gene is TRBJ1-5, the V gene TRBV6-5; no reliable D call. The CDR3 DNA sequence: TGTGCCAGCAGTTACGGTCAGGCTTATAGCAATCAGCCCCAGCATTTT. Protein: CASSYGQAYSNQPQHF.